Listed here is a single T cell receptor beta chain. In assigning cohorts, the study relied on participant-reported clinical history. Two negative PCRs, clearance, or symptom resolution were required of recovered Cohort 3 donors. V was pared by 1 base and J by 7 bases, with 20 bases between. Germline-derived CDR1 and CDR2 are MGHRA and YSYEKL. The CDR3 contains 16 residues. The table came from immunoSEQ multiplex PCR; TCRdb's copy has only in-frame clones and leaves some out. The sample consists of hundreds of thousands of clones, 87% of them appearing once. This specimen belongs to a study of blood T cell repertoires in COVID-19. Looking at the study overall: T cells, B-cell-depleted T cells, or PBMCs provided the cDNA or gDNA that served as material.

The rearrangement joins TRBV4-1 to TRBJ2-7; tentative D call: TRBD1 (6 bases). The sequencing sample was made of PBMCs or T cells enriched from blood (not recorded which). The clonotype was recovered from a woman aged 18-35 years who had recovered from COVID-19. CDR3 residues: CASSQGGLQGSREQYF. The CDR3 DNA reads as TGCGCCAGCAGCCAAGGTGGCCTCCAGGGGAGCAGGGAGCAGTACTTC.